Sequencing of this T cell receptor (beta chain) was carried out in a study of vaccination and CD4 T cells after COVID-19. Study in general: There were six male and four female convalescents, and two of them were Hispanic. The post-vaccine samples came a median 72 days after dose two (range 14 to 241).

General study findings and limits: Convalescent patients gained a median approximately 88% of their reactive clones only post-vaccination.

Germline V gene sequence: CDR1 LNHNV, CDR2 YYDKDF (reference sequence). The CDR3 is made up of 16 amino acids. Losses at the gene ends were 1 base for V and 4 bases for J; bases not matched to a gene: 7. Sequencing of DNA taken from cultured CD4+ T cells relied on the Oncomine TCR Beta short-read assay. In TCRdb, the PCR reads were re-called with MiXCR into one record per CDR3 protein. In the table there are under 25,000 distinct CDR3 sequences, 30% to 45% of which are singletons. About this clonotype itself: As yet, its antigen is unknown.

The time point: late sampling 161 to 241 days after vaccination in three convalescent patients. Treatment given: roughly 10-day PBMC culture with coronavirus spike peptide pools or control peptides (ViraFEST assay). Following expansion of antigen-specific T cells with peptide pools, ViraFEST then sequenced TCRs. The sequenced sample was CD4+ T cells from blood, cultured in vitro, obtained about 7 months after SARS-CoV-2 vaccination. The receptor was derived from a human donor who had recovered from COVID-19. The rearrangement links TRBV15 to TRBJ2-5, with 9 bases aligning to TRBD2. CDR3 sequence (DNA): TGTGCCACCAGCAGAGGAATTGGGACTAGCCTAGAGACCCAGTACTTC. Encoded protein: CATSRGIGTSLETQYF.